These 32 T cell receptor beta chains came from one sample sequenced in a study of regulatory T cells in long-lasting Graves disease (dated by TCRdb to about 2021). The receptor library was made with multiplex PCR. Sequencing instrument: Illumina HiSeq 4000. TCR beta libraries were built with iRepertoire HTBI primers and Arm-PCR amplification of CDR3 regions. TCRdb reprocessing: public reads trimmed at Q25 with fastp, clones called with MiXCR, in-frame beta chains kept. Each entry is one CDR3 protein sequence, shown with its most common DNA and genes. This sample has around 400,000 distinct CDR3 sequences in its table, and about 21% of those were observed once. Of the sample, roughly an eighth falls within the top ten clones. Sample time point, as interpreted from the label and publication: persistent/refractory GD, antithyroid drugs over 5 years with positive TRAb. RNA was extracted from PBMCs in TRIzol for both TCR sequencing and RNA sequencing.

The starting material was peripheral blood mononuclear cells (PBMCs), obtained when the disease was refractory, from a patient treated with antithyroid drugs. These receptors came from a female donor with Graves disease.

This chain links TRBV20-1 with TRBJ1-5; weak D call: TRBD1 (5 bases). The V gene's germline CDR1 is DFQATT and CDR2 SNEGSKA (reference sequence). V dropped 4 bases and J dropped 0 bases, with 13 bases sitting between them. The CDR3 consists of 15 residues. The CDR3 region has the DNA TGCAGTGCTATTTTAAGGGGAAATAGCAATCAGCCCCAGCATTTT. It encodes CSAILRGNSNQPQHF.

In this sample, this clonotype turned up many times. This chain uses TRBV28 with TRBJ2-7; D call uncertain. CDR1 is MDHEN and CDR2 is SYDVKM in the germline V gene. The V end lost 7 bases, the J end lost 2 bases, and 9 bases lay between the germline ends. The CDR3 has 12 amino acids. DNA for the CDR3: TGTGCCAGCAACTCCGGGCCCTACGAGCAGTACTTC. Protein product: CASNSGPYEQYF.

This clonotype has more than one count but fewer than ten. The chain joins TRBV5-5 to TRBJ2-5; D is undetermined. The V gene's germline CDR1 is SGHKS and CDR2 YYEKEE (reference sequence). The CDR3 is 16 residues long. V dropped 2 bases and J dropped 3 bases, with 17 bases sitting between them. CDR3 amino acids: CASSLITGRWEETQYF. CDR3 nucleotides: TGTGCCAGCAGCTTAATTACCGGACGGTGGGAAGAGACCCAGTACTTC.

This clonotype was counted at least ten times. This chain joins TRBV20-1 and TRBJ2-5; the match to TRBD2 covers 9 bases. The CDR3 contains 17 residues. The V and J ends lost 5 bases and 1 base, in that order; junction bases with no gene match: 14. The V gene's germline CDR1 is DFQATT and CDR2 SNEGSKA (reference sequence). The CDR3 nucleotides read TGCAGTGCTGGAAAATCTTGGAGGCGGGAGGGCCAAGAGACCCAGTACTTC. Protein sequence: CSAGKSWRREGQETQYF.

This chain links TRBV6-2 or TRBV6-3 with TRBJ2-7, with unresolved D. CDR1 is MNHEY and CDR2 is SVGEGT in the germline V gene. This CDR3 is 13 amino acids long. V was clipped by 5 bases and J by 1 base, with 9 bases between them. The CDR3 loop reads CASSPASSYEQYF. The CDR3 bases are TGTGCCAGCAGTCCCGCTAGTTCCTACGAGCAGTACTTC.

This clonotype has only a few counts. The genes are TRBV12-3 or TRBV12-4 and TRBJ2-3; TRBD1 agrees at 8 bases. The V and J ends lost 6 bases and 1 base, in that order; junction bases with no gene match: 3. The CDR3 loop spans 14 amino acids. The CDR3 sequence: CASSQQGGTDTQYF. The CDR3 region has the DNA TGTGCCAGCAGCCAACAGGGGGGCACAGATACGCAGTATTTT.

Worth noting for this clonotype: Just one base apart from a much larger clone, this may be a read error. This chain connects TRBV12-3 or TRBV12-4 to TRBJ1-4, with no clear D. With 0 bases removed from V and 8 bases from J, the gap between germline ends came to 10 bases. CDR3 length equals 14 residues. The CDR3 DNA sequence: TGTGCCAGCAGTTTAGCCCCGACAAGGGAAAAACTGTTTTTT. As protein: CASSLAPTREKLFF.

This clonotype was seen at least ten times. V is TRBV7-8 and J is TRBJ1-6; D ambiguous. The CDR3 has 13 residues. Germline V lookup: CDR1 SGHVS, CDR2 FQNEAQ. Trimming took 3 bases from V and 7 from J, leaving 7 bases between them. The CDR3 region is CASSFRSNSPLHF. The CDR3 nucleotides are TGTGCCAGCAGCTTCCGGTCCAATTCACCCCTCCACTTT.

The rearrangement links TRBV10-2 to TRBJ1-1; 8 bases map to TRBD1. Per the germline V gene, CDR1 is WSHSY and CDR2 is SAAADI. This CDR3 spans 14 amino acids. Unmatched junction bases numbered 6, after V lost 2 bases and J lost 7 bases. The CDR3 sequence is CASSEIRGPGEAFF. The CDR3 region has the DNA TGCGCCAGCAGTGAGATCAGGGGGCCTGGTGAAGCTTTCTTT.

There are many counts of this clonotype. V gene TRBV5-1 combines with J gene TRBJ1-1; no reliable D call. The germline CDR1 and CDR2 sequences are SGHRS and YFSETQ. The CDR3 is 15 amino acids. V dropped 0 bases and J dropped 1 base, with 10 bases sitting between them. The CDR3 here is CASSLVGQKNTEAFF. DNA for the CDR3: TGCGCCAGCAGCTTGGTGGGCCAGAAGAACACTGAAGCTTTCTTT. The entire variable domain, with the rest obtained from reference TRBV5-1 and TRBJ1-1, is as follows: KAGVTQTPRYLIKTRGQQVTLSCSPISGHRSVSWYQQTPGQGLQFLFEYFSETQRNKGNFPGRFSGRQFSNSRSEMNVSTLELGDSALYLCASSLVGQKNTEAFFGQGTRLTVV.

For this clonotype: This may come from a read error, since a much larger clone is one base off. This rearrangement joins TRBV6-1 to TRBJ1-2, with 7 bases lining up with TRBD1. V lost 6 bases to trimming and J lost 7 bases; unmatched junction nucleotides: 8. This CDR3 contains 13 residues. The germline CDR1 and CDR2 sequences are MNHNS and SASEGT. CDR3 sequence reads: CASSGTAISGYTF. As DNA, the CDR3 is TGTGCCAGCAGCGGGACAGCTATATCTGGCTACACCTTC.

This clonotype has only a few counts. The gene calls are TRBV20-1 and TRBJ2-7; D might be TRBD2 (5 bases). V was cut by 1 base and J by 5 bases, with 21 bases left in between. The germline CDR1 and CDR2 sequences are DFQATT and SNEGSKA (reference sequence). CDR3 size: 16 residues. The CDR3 spells CSARGAFTGGHNEQYF. CDR3 coding DNA: TGCAGTGCTAGAGGGGCTTTCACTGGCGGGCACAACGAGCAGTACTTC.

This clonotype was detected ten times or more. V usage is TRBV28 and J usage is TRBJ1-6; 10 positions match TRBD1. Losses at the gene ends were 6 bases for V and 0 bases for J; bases not matched to a gene: 2. This CDR3 is built from 16 residues. Germline CDR1 and CDR2: MDHEN and SYDVKM. This CDR3 reads CASSRTGGSYNSPLHF. CDR3 nucleotides: TGTGCCAGCAGCCGGACAGGGGGCTCCTATAATTCACCCCTCCACTTT. Combining the CDR3 with reference TRBV28 and TRBJ1-6 gives the whole variable domain DVKVTQSSRYLVKRTGEKVFLECVQDMDHENMFWYRQDPGLGLRLIYFSYDVKMKEKGDIPEGYSVSREKKERFSLILESASTNQTSMYLCASSRTGGSYNSPLHFGNGTRLTVT.

This clonotype was detected a few times. The chain uses TRBV19 and TRBJ2-1, with 9 bases lining up with TRBD2. The germline CDR1 and CDR2 sequences are LNHDA and SQIVND (reference sequence). Germline trimming cut 6 bases from V and 0 bases from J; bases unmatched to any gene: 6. This CDR3 has 16 amino acids. DNA of the CDR3: TGTGCCAGTAGGGGACTAGCTTCAAGCTCCTACAATGAGCAGTTCTTC. As protein: CASRGLASSSYNEQFF.

This clonotype has at least ten counts. The junction shows a germline mismatch at one end, possibly a read error. This chain links TRBV7-7 with TRBJ2-5, with 8 bases fitting TRBD2. The V gene's germline CDR1 is SSHAT and CDR2 FNYEAQ (reference sequence). The CDR3 is made up of 14 amino acids. The DNA for the CDR3 is TGTGCTAGCAGCCCCGGGAGCGGGGGAGAGACCCAGTACTTC. This encodes CASSPGSGGETQYF.

The table lists this clonotype with many counts. This chain uses TRBV15 with TRBJ1-5, with a possible D match to TRBD1 (5 bases). V was clipped by 2 bases and J by 2 bases, with 10 bases between them. CDR1 and CDR2 (germline): LNHNV, YYDKDF (reference sequence). CDR3 size: 15 residues. Written as DNA, the CDR3 is TGTGCCACCAGCAGACAGGGCCGGGGCAATCAGCCCCAGCATTTT. Encoded protein: CATSRQGRGNQPQHF.

This clonotype has more than one count but fewer than ten. The genes are TRBV20-1 and TRBJ2-2; 14 positions agree with TRBD2. Trimming took 3 bases from V and 4 from J; bases not matched to a gene: 7. The CDR3 runs 17 residues. Germline assignment: CDR1 DFQATT and CDR2 SNEGSKA (reference sequence). The CDR3 here is CSARGTSGRGRTGELFF. As DNA, the CDR3 is TGCAGTGCTAGGGGGACTAGCGGGAGAGGTCGCACCGGGGAGCTGTTTTTT.

This clonotype was counted between two and nine times. Sequence at one end of the junction differs from germline and may be a read error. V gene TRBV6-1 combines with J gene TRBJ2-2; no clear D. Germline CDR1 reads MNHNS; CDR2 reads SASEGT. This CDR3 spans 15 amino acids. CDR3 coding DNA: TGTGCCAGCAGAGAAGAATGGGCTAGCACCGGGGAGCTGTTTTTT. It yields the protein CASREEWASTGELFF.

V and J are TRBV4-1 and TRBJ2-5, with no clear D. This CDR3 has 13 residues. The germline CDR1 and CDR2 sequences are MGHRA and YSYEKL. V shed 1 base and J shed 4 bases, with 7 bases lying between them. The CDR3, as DNA: TGCGCCAGCAGCCAAGCTTTAGTAGAGACCCAGTACTTC. Encoded protein: CASSQALVETQYF.

This clonotype showed up many times. CDR3 region: CASTPGTGTSYEQYF. The CDR3 DNA sequence: TGTGCCAGCACCCCTGGGACAGGGACCTCCTACGAGCAGTACTTC. This sequence joins TRBV6-1 and TRBJ2-7; TRBD1 matches 9 bases. V trimming: 7 bases; J trimming: 0 bases; junction bases outside the gene matches: 7. The germline CDR1 and CDR2 sequences are MNHNS and SASEGT. This CDR3 is built from 15 residues.

The sample holds many counts of this clonotype. The chain employs TRBV25-1 and TRBJ2-2, with D perhaps matching TRBD1 or TRBD2 (5 bases each). Deletions cut 1 base from V and 5 bases from J, with 5 bases between. The CDR3 extends over 13 amino acids. The germline gives CDR1 MGHDK, CDR2 SYGVNS. The CDR3 protein is CASSEWGTGELFF. Here the CDR3 DNA reads TGTGCCAGCAGTGAATGGGGGACCGGGGAGCTGTTTTTT.

This sequence joins TRBV20-1 and TRBJ2-7; TRBD2 matches 12 bases. Germline V CDR1 and CDR2: DFQATT, SNEGSKA (reference sequence). The CDR3 runs to 15 residues. Trimming at V came to 2 bases and at J to 6 bases, leaving 8 bases not matched to a gene. CDR3 sequence (DNA): TGCAGTGCTAGACTGACTAGCGGGAGTTGGGGCGAGCAGTACTTC. Translating gives CSARLTSGSWGEQYF.

This clonotype was picked up many times. The chain carries TRBV5-1 and TRBJ1-2; no clear D gene. CDR1 SGHRS and CDR2 YFSETQ come from the germline V gene. Trimming shortened V by 0 bases and J by 6 bases, and 12 bases separated the two germline ends. This CDR3 has 14 residues. The DNA for the CDR3 is TGCGCCAGCAGCTTGGCAAGGCCAAGCGATGGCTACACCTTC. It yields the protein CASSLARPSDGYTF.

This clonotype came up many times. The rearrangement joins TRBV6-1 to TRBJ2-2; 8 nucleotides line up with TRBD1. The V gene's germline CDR1 is MNHNS and CDR2 SASEGT. The CDR3 is 15 residues long. The V segment lost 5 bases and the J segment 0 bases; nucleotides outside the gene matches: 2. CDR3: CASSKTGANTGELFF. In DNA, the CDR3 is TGTGCCAGCAGTAAGACAGGGGCGAACACCGGGGAGCTGTTTTTT.

The chain couples TRBV4-1 to TRBJ1-5; D remains ambiguous. Germline V gene data show CDR1 as MGHRA and CDR2 as YSYEKL. V lost 1 base, J lost 2 bases, and 9 bases lay in between. The CDR3 is made up of 15 amino acids. CDR3 sequence (DNA): TGCGCCAGCAGCCAAGTGGTCAGACGCAATCAGCCCCAGCATTTT. It specifies CASSQVVRRNQPQHF.

This clonotype showed up many times. The V and J genes are TRBV28 and TRBJ1-1, with a tentative D call TRBD1 (6 bases). V lost 5 bases and J lost 0, with 13 bases in between. Germline V lookup: CDR1 MDHEN, CDR2 SYDVKM. The CDR3 spans 15 residues. The CDR3 protein is CASSLRDTLNTEAFF. The CDR3, as DNA: TGTGCCAGCAGTCTCAGGGACACATTGAACACTGAAGCTTTCTTT.

The J gene is TRBJ2-3, the V gene TRBV11-2; D unresolved. Germline V gene lookup returns CDR1 SGHAT and CDR2 FQNNGV. Trimming took 5 bases from V and 0 from J, leaving 15 bases between them. The length of the CDR3 is 16 residues. Written as DNA, the CDR3 is TGTGCCAGCAGCCAAGATCTGGCGTATAGCACAGATACGCAGTATTTT. Amino acid sequence: CASSQDLAYSTDTQYF. The full variable domain, with the rest looked up from reference TRBV11-2 and TRBJ2-3, is EAGVAQSPRYKIIEKRQSVAFWCNPISGHATLYWYQQILGQGPKLLIQFQNNGVVDDSQLPKDRFSAERLKGVDSTLKIQPAKLEDSAVYLCASSQDLAYSTDTQYFGPGTRLTVL.

The V call is TRBV5-5, the J call TRBJ2-7; 10 positions match TRBD2. The CDR3 spans 15 residues. J was trimmed by 6 bases and V by 4 bases; bases with no gene match: 10. Germline V CDR1 and CDR2: SGHKS, YYEKEE (reference sequence). The CDR3 nucleotides are TGTGCCAGCAGCGAAGGAGGAACTAGCGGGACCGAGCAGTACTTC. This sequence encodes CASSEGGTSGTEQYF.

This clonotype was counted many times. V usage is TRBV27 and J usage is TRBJ2-7, with 8 positions matching TRBD2. The germline V gene has CDR1 MNHEY and CDR2 SMNVEV (reference sequence). The J segment lost 2 bases and the V segment lost 2 bases, leaving 2 bases of the junction unmatched. The CDR3 consists of 14 residues. CDR3 sequence: CASSLTGGAYEQYF. The CDR3 DNA sequence: TGTGCCAGCAGTTTAACCGGGGGGGCCTACGAGCAGTACTTC.

This clonotype has only a few counts. This chain's CDR3 is CASSLWGQGAAYEQYF. In DNA, the CDR3 is TGTGCCAGCAGTTTATGGGGACAGGGGGCCGCCTACGAGCAGTACTTC. The genes are TRBV28 and TRBJ2-7; 12 nucleotides line up with TRBD1. The CDR3 is 16 amino acids. The junction had 2 bases not matched to a gene; V was cut back by 0 bases and J by 2 bases. Germline lookup yields CDR1 MDHEN and CDR2 SYDVKM. The variable domain in full, completed from reference TRBV28 and TRBJ2-7, reads DVKVTQSSRYLVKRTGEKVFLECVQDMDHENMFWYRQDPGLGLRLIYFSYDVKMKEKGDIPEGYSVSREKKERFSLILESASTNQTSMYLCASSLWGQGAAYEQYFGPGTRLTVT.

This clonotype turned up a few times. A much larger clone differs from this one at a single base, so this may be a read error. This chain joins TRBV5-1 and TRBJ2-2; possible D gene TRBD2, 6 bases. The germline CDR1 and CDR2 sequences are SGHRS and YFSETQ. The CDR3 has 14 residues. DNA for the CDR3: TGCGCCAGCAGCTTGGATGCGGACGCCGGGGGGCTGTTTTTT. Its translation is CASSLDADAGGLFF.

In its sample, this clonotype was seen once. This chain links TRBV15 with TRBJ2-3; TRBD2 is a possible D gene (5 bases). This CDR3 has 13 amino acids. The ends were cut back, 4 bases at V and 8 bases at J, with 13 bases in the middle. Germline CDR1 and CDR2: LNHNV and YYDKDF (reference sequence). This chain's CDR3 is CATSMSPGGTQYF. CDR3 nucleotide sequence: TGTGCCACCAGCATGTCGCCCGGAGGTACGCAGTATTTT.